Described below is a single T cell receptor (beta chain) sequence and its context. Sequenced by immunoSEQ multiplex PCR; TCRdb stores in-frame clones only, minus some. Here the sample spans about 110,000 clones, 70% to 85% being singletons. The data originate from a study of control samples from healthy donors and cancer patients. Material: blood. The TCR originated in a man between 18 and 29 years old in good health.

DNA of the CDR3: TGTGCCAGCAGCTTCAGCGGGGGGGCCTCGGAGACCCAGTACTTC. It yields the protein CASSFSGGASETQYF. V is TRBV11-2 and J is TRBJ2-5; the match to TRBD2 covers 10 bases. V lost 3 bases, J lost 5 bases, and 6 bases stayed unmatched. The CDR3 consists of 15 residues. Per germline, CDR1 SGHAT and CDR2 FQNNGV.